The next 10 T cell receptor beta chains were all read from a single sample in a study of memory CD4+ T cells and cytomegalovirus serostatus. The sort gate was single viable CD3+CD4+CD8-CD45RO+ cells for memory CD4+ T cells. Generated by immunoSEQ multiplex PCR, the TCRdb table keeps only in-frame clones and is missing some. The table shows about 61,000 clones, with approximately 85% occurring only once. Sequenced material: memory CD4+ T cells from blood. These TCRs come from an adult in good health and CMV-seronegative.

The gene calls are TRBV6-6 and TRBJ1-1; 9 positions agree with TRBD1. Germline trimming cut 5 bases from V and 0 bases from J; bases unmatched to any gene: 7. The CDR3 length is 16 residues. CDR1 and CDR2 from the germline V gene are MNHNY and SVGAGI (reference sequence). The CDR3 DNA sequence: TGTGCCAGCAGTCCCGTGAACAGGGGGCTGAACACTGAAGCTTTCTTT. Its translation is CASSPVNRGLNTEAFF.

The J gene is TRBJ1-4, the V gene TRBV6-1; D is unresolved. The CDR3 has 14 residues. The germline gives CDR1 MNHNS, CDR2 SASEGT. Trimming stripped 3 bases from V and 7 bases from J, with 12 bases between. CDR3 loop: CASSDLKEGEKLFF. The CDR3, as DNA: TGTGCCAGCAGTGACTTGAAGGAGGGTGAAAAACTGTTTTTT.

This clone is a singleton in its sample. The CDR3 sequence is CASSREGGRNQPQHF. In DNA, the CDR3 is TGTGCCAGCAGTCGGGAGGGGGGAAGGAATCAGCCCCAGCATTTT. This rearrangement joins TRBV28 to TRBJ1-5, with D maybe TRBD1 (6 bases). The CDR3 is 15 amino acids. Germline-derived CDR1 and CDR2 are MDHEN and SYDVKM. Trimming pared 5 bases from V and 4 bases from J, leaving 15 bases between.

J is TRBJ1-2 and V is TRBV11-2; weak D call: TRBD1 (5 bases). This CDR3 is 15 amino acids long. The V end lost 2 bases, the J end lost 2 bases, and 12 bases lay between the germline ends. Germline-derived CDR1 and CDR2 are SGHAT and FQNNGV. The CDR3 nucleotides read TGTGCCAGCAGCTTAAGTCGGGGGGAAAACTATGGCTACACCTTC. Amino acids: CASSLSRGENYGYTF.

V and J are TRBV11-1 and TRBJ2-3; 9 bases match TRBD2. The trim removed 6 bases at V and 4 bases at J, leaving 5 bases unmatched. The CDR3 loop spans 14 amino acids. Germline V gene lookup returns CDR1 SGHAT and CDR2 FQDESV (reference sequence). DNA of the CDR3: TGTGCCAGCAGAGATAGCGGGGGCGCAGATACGCAGTATTTT. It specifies CASRDSGGADTQYF.

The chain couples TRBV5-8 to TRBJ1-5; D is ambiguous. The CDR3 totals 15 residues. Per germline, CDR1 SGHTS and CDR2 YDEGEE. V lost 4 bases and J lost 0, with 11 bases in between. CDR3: CASSQDSRSNQPQHF. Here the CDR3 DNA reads TGTGCCAGCAGCCAAGATAGCCGTAGCAATCAGCCCCAGCATTTT.

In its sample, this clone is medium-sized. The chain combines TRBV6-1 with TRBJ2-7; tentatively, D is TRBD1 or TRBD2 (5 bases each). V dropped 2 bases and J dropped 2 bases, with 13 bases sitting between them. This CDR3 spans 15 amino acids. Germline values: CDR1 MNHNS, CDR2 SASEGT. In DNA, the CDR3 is TGTGCCAGCAGTGAATTGGCAGGGAGAACCTACGAGCAGTACTTC. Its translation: CASSELAGRTYEQYF.

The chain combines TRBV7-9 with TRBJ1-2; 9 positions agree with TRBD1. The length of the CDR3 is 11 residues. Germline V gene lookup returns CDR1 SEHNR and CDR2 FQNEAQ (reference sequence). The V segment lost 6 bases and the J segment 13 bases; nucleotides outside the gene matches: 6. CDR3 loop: CASSEQGAVTF. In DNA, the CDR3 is TGTGCCAGCAGTGAACAGGGGGCGGTCACCTTC.

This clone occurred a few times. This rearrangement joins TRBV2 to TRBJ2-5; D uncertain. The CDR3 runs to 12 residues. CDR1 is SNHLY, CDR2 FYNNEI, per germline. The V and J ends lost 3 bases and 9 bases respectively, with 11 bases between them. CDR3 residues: CASSDPGWSQYF. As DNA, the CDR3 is TGTGCCAGCAGTGACCCCGGTTGGTCCCAGTACTTC.

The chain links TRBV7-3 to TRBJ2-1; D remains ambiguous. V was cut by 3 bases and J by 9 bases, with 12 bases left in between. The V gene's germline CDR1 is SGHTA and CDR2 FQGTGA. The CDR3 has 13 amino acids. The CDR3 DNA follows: TGTGCCAGCAGCTTCGCCGGAGATGGTGAGCAGTTCTTC. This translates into CASSFAGDGEQFF.